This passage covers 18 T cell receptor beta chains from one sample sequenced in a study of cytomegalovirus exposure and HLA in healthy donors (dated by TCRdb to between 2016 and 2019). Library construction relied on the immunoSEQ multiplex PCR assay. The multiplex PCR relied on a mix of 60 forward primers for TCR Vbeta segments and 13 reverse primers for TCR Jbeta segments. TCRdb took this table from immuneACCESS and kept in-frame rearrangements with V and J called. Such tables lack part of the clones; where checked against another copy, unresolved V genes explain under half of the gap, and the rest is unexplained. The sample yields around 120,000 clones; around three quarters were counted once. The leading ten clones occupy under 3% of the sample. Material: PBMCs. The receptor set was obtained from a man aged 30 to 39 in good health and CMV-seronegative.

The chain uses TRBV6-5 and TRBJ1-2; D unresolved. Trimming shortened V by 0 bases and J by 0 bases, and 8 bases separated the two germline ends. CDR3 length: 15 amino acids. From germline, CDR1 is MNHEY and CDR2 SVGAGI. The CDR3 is CASSYSGRTNYGYTF. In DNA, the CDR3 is TGTGCCAGCAGTTACTCTGGGAGGACTAACTATGGCTACACCTTC.

This chain's CDR3 is CASSVALAGGGLSYEQYF. The CDR3 DNA reads as TGTGCCAGCAGTGTCGCTCTAGCGGGCGGCGGGTTATCCTACGAGCAGTACTTC. The J gene is TRBJ2-7, the V gene TRBV28; 8 bases are a match to TRBD2. The CDR3 consists of 18 residues. Germline V CDR1 and CDR2: MDHEN, SYDVKM. Trimming removed 5 bases from V and 1 base from J; junction bases left unmatched: 16.

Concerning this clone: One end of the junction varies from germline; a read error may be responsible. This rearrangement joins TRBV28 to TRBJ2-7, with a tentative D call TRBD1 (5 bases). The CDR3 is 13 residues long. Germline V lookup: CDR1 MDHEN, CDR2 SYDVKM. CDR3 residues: CVSSLQGSYEQYF. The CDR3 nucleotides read TGTGTCAGCAGTTTGCAGGGATCCTACGAGCAGTACTTC.

DNA of the CDR3: TGTGCCAGAAGCTTGGAGGGGGCTTCGGTTGCCGAGCAGTACTTC. This sequence encodes CARSLEGASVAEQYF. J is TRBJ2-7 and V is TRBV5-3, with 7 bases that match TRBD1. TRBV5-3 belongs to the ORF category, with a function that is uncertain. There are 15 residues in the CDR3. V was clipped by 0 bases and J by 6 bases; unmatched bases: 9.

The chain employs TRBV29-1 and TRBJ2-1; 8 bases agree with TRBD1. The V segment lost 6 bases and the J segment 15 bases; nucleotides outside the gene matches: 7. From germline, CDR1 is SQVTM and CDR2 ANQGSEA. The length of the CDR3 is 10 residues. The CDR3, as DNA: TGCAGCGTCGGGGACAGGCACGGGTTCTTC. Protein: CSVGDRHGFF.

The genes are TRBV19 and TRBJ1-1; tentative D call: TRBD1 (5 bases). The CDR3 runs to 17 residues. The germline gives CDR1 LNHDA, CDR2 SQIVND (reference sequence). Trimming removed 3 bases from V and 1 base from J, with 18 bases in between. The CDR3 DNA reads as TGTGCCAGTAGTATCTGGACACAAATACTACCGAACACTGAAGCTTTCTTT. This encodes CASSIWTQILPNTEAFF.

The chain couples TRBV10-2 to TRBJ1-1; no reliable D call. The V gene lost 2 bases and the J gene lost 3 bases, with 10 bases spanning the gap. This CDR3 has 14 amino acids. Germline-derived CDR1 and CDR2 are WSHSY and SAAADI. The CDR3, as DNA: TGCGCCAGCAGTGAGGGCCCGACTTACACTGAAGCTTTCTTT. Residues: CASSEGPTYTEAFF.

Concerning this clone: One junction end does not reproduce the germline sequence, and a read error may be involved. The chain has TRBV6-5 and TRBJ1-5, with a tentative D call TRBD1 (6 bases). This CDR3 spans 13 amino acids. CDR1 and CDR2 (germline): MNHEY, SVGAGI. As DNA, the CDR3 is TGTGCCAGCAGTTGGGACATCCTTCAGCCCCAGAATTTT. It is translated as CASSWDILQPQNF.

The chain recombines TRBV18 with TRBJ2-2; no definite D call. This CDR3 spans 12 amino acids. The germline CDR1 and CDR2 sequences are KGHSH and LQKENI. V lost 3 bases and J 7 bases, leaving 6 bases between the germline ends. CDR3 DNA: TGTGCCAGCTCACCTAGTAACGGGGAGCTGTTTTTT. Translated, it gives CASSPSNGELFF.

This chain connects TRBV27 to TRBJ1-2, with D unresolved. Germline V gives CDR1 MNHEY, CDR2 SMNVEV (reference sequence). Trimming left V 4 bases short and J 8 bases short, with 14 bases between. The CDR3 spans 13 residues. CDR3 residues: CASSSAAGWGYTF. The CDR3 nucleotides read TGTGCCAGCAGTTCCGCCGCAGGCTGGGGCTACACCTTC.

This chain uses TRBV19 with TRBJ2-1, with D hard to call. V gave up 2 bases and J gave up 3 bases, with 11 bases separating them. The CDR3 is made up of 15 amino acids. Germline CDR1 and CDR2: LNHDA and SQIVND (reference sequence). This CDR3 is CASSITVGSYNEQFF. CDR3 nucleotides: TGTGCCAGTAGTATAACCGTCGGTAGCTACAATGAGCAGTTCTTC.

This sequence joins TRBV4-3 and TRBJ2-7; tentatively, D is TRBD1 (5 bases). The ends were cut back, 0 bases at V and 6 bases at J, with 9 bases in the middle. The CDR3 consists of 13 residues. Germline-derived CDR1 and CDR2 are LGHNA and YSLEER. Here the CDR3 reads CASSQEAGLEQYF. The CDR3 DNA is TGCGCCAGCAGCCAAGAAGCAGGGCTCGAGCAGTACTTC.

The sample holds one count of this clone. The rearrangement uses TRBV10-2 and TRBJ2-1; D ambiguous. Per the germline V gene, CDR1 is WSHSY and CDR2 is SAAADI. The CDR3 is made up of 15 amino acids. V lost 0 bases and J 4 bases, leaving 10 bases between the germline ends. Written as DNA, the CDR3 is TGCGCCAGCAGTGAGTCTAGAACAGAGTACAATGAGCAGTTCTTC. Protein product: CASSESRTEYNEQFF.

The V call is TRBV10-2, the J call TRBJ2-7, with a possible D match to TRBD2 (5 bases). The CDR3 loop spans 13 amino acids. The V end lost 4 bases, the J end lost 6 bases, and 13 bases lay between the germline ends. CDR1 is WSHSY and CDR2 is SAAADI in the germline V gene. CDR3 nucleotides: TGCGCCAGCAGTGCCCGGGAATTCGGCGAGCAGTACTTC. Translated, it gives CASSAREFGEQYF.

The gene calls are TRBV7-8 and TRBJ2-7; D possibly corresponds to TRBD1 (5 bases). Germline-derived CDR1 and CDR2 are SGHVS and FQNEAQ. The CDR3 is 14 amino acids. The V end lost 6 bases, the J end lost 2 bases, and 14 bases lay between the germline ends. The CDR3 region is CASRMGLTTYEQYF. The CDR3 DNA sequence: TGTGCCAGCAGAATGGGGCTCACAACCTACGAGCAGTACTTC.

Written as DNA, the CDR3 is TGTGCCAGCTCATCAACCCGACAGGGTAAAGAGACCCAGTACTTC. Translating it yields CASSSTRQGKETQYF. The rearrangement joins TRBV18 to TRBJ2-5; 7 positions match TRBD1. This CDR3 has 15 residues. Germline CDR1 KGHSH, CDR2 LQKENI. The trim removed 5 bases at V and 3 bases at J, leaving 9 bases unmatched.

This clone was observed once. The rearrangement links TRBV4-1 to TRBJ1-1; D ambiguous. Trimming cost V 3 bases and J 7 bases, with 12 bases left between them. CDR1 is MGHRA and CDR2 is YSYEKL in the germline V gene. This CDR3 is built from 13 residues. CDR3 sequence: CASSHQELNEAFF. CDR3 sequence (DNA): TGCGCCAGCAGCCACCAAGAACTGAATGAAGCTTTCTTT.

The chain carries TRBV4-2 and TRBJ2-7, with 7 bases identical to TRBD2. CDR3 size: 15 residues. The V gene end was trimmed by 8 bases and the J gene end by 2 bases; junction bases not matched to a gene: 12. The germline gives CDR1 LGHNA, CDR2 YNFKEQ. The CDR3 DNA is TGTGCCAGCTCATCAATCGGGACTACCCCCTACGAGCAGTACTTC. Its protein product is CASSSIGTTPYEQYF.